This T cell receptor beta chain was retrieved from a study of control samples from healthy donors and cancer patients. The CDR3 extends over 15 amino acids. Trimming removed 4 bases from V and 5 bases from J, with 18 bases in between. The germline V gene has CDR1 SGHRS and CDR2 YFSETQ. Clones were read by immunoSEQ multiplex PCR, and TCRdb kept only the in-frame ones, dropping some. The sample contains 200,000 to 250,000 clones, around 94% of which appear only once. The clonotype originates from a man in his forties or fifties in good health. Material for sequencing was blood. The chain is built from TRBV5-1 and TRBJ1-1; D is undetermined. DNA for the CDR3: TGCGCCAGCAGCACCGAGGGTACCTCTTATACTGAAGCTTTCTTT. Its translation is CASSTEGTSYTEAFF.